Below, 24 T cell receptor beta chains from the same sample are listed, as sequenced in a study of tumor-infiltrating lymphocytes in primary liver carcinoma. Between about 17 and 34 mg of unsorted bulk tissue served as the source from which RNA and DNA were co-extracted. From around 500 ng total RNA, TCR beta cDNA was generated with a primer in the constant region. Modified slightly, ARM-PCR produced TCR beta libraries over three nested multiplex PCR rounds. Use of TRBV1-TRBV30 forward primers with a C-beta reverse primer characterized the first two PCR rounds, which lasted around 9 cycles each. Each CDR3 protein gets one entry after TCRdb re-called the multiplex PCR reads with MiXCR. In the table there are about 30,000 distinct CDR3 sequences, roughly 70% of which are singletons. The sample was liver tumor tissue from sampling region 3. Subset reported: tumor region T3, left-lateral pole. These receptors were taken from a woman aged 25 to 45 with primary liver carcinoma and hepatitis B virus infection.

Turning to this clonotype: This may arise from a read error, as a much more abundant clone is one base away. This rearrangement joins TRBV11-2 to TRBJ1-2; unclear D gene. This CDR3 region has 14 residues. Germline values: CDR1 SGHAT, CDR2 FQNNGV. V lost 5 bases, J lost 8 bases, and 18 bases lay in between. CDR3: CASSPQWGDRGYTF. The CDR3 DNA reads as TGTGCCAGCAGCCCTCAATGGGGAGATAGGGGCTACACCTTC.

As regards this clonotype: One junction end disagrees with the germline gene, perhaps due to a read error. The CDR3 region has the DNA TGTGCCAACAGCTTGGCACCCAGAGTCGCCAGGGAGCTGTTTTTT. This gives the protein CANSLAPRVARELFF. V and J are TRBV5-6 and TRBJ2-2; D ambiguous. Germline CDR1 and CDR2: SGHDT and YYEEEE. The length of the CDR3 is 15 residues.

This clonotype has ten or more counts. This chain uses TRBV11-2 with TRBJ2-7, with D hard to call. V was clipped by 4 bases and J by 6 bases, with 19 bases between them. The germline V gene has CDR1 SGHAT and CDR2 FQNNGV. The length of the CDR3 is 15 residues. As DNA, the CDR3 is TGTGCCAGCAGCTCCGGACGGCTTTACACGCGCGAGCAGTACTTC. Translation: CASSSGRLYTREQYF.

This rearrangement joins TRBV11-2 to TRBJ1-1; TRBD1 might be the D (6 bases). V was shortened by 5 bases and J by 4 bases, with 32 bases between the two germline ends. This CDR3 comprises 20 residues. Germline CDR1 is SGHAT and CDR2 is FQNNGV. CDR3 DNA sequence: TGTGCCAGCAGCGCTCGGGACTGGGGGCGCAAGAGGTGGGGTATCACTGAAGCTTTCTTT. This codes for CASSARDWGRKRWGITEAFF. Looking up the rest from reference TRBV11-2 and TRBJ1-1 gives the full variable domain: EAGVAQSPRYKIIEKRQSVAFWCNPISGHATLYWYQQILGQGPKLLIQFQNNGVVDDSQLPKDRFSAERLKGVDSTLKIQPAKLEDSAVYLCASSARDWGRKRWGITEAFFGQGTRLTVV.

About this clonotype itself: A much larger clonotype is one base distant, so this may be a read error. The CDR3 protein is CASTLESGGETFF. Written as DNA, the CDR3 is TGTGCCAGCACCTTAGAGTCAGGGGGTGAAACTTTCTTT. The rearrangement uses TRBV11-2 and TRBJ1-1; 7 nucleotides agree with TRBD1. Germline CDR1 is SGHAT and CDR2 is FQNNGV. The CDR3 has 13 residues.

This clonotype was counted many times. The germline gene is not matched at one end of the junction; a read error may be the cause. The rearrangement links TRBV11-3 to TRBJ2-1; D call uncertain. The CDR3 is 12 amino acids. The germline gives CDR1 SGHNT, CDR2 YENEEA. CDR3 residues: CACSVGYNEQFF. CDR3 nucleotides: TGTGCCTGCAGTGTGGGCTACAATGAGCAGTTCTTC.

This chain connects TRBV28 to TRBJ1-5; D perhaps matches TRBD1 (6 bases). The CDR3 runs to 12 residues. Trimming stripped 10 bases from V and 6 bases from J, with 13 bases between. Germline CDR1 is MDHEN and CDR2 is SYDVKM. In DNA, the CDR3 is TGTGCCACTAGTCGAGGGGGTCAGCCCCAGCATTTT. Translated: CATSRGGQPQHF.

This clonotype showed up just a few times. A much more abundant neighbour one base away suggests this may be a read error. The CDR3 loop is CVSIRGLAGVEQFF. For the CDR3, the DNA is TGTGTCAGCATAAGGGGACTAGCGGGAGTTGAGCAGTTCTTC. The rearrangement uses TRBV2 and TRBJ2-1; 14 positions match TRBD2. CDR3 length: 14 amino acids. CDR1 is SNHLY and CDR2 is FYNNEI in the germline V gene.

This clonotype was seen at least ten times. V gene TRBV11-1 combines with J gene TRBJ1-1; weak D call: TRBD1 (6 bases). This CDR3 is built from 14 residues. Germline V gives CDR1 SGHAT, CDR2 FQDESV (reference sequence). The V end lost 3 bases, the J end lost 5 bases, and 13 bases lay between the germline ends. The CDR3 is CASSFGRGGTEAFF. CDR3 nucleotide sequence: TGTGCCAGCAGCTTCGGCAGGGGAGGAACTGAAGCTTTCTTT.

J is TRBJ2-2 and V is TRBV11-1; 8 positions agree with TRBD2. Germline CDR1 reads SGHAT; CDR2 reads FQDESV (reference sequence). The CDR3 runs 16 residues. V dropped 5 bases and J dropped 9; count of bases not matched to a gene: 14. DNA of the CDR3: TGTGCCAGCAGCAGGGTTACAGCGGGAGTGTCCTGGGAGCTGTTTTTT. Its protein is CASSRVTAGVSWELFF.

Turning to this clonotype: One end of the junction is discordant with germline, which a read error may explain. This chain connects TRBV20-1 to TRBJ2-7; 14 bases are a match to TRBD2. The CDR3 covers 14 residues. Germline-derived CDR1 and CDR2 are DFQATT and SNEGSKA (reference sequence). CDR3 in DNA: TGCAGTACTAGTCGGACTAGCGGGAGGCACGAGCAGTACTTC. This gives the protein CSTSRTSGRHEQYF.

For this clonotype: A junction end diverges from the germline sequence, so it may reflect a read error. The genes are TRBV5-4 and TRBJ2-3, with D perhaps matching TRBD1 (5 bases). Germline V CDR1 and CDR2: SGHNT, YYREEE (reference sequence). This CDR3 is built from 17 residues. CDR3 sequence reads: CVSSVDGHHPSTDTQYF. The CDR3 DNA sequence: TGTGTCAGCAGCGTAGACGGACACCATCCATCCACAGATACGCAGTATTTT.

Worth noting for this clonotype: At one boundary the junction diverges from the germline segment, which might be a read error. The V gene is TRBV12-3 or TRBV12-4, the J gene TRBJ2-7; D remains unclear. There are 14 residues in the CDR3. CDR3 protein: CASTSDAGSYEQHF. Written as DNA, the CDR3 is TGTGCCAGCACCAGCGATGCCGGCTCCTACGAGCAGCACTTC.

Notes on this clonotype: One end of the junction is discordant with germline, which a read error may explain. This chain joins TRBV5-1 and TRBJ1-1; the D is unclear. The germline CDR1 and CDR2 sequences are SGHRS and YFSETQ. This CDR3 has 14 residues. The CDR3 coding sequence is TGCGCCAGCAGCTTGGCCACAGCTAACACAGAAGCTTTCTTT. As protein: CASSLATANTEAFF.

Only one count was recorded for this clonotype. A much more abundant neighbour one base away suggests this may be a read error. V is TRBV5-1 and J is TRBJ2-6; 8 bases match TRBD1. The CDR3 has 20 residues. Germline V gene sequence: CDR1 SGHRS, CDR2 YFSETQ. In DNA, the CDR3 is TGCGCCAGCAGCTTGGGGGCAGGGGGCGGTTCGGCCTCTGGGGCCAACGTCATGACTTTC. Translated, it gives CASSLGAGGGSASGANVMTF. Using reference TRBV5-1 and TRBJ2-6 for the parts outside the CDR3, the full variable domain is KAGVTQTPRYLIKTRGQQVTLSCSPISGHRSVSWYQQTPGQGLQFLFEYFSETQRNKGNFPGRFSGRQFSNSRSEMNVSTLELGDSALYLCASSLGAGGGSASGANVMTFGAGSRLTVL.

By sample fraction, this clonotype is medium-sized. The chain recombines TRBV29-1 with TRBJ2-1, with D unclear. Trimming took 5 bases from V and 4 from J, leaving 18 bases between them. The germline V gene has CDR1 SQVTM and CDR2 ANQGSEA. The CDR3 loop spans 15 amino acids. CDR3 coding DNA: TGCAGCGTTCTCTCCCCTCGGCTGAAGTACAATGAGCAGTTCTTC. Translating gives CSVLSPRLKYNEQFF.

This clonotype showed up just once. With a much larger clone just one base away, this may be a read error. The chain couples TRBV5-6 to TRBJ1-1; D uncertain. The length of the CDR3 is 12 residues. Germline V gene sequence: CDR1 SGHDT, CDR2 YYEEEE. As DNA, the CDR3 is TGTGTCAGCGGGCGTGGGGACACTGAAGCTTTCTTT. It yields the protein CVSGRGDTEAFF.

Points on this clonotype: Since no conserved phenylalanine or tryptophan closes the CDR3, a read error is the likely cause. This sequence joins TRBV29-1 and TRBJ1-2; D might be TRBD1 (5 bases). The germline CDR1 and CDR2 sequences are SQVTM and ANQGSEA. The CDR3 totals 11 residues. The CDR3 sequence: CNGGGFDGYTL. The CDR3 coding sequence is TGCAACGGGGGGGGGTTCGATGGCTACACCTTA.

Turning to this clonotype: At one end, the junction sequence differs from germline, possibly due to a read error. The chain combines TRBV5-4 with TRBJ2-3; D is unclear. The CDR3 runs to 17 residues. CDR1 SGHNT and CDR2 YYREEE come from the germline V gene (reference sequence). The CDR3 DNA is TGTGCCAGCAGCGTAGACGGATACCCTCCACCCGCAGATACGCAGTACTTT. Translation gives CASSVDGYPPPADTQYF.

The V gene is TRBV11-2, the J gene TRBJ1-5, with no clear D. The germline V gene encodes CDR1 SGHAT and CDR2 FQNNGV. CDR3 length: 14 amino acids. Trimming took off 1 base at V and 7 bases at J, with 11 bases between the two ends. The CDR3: CASSLGLAGQPQHF. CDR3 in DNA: TGTGCCAGCAGCTTAGGTCTCGCGGGCCAGCCCCAGCATTTT.

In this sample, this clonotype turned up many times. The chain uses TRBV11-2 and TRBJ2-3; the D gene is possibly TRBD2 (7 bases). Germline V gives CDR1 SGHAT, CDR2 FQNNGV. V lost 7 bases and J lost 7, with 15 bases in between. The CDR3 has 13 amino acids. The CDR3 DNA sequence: TGTGCCAGCATCTCCCCGGGGGGCCATACGCAGTATTTT. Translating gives CASISPGGHTQYF.

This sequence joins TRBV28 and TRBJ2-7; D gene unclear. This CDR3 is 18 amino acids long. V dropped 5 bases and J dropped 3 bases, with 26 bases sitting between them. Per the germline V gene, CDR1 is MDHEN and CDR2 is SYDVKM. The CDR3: CASSVYIPSEQSSYEQYF. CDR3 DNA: TGTGCCAGCAGTGTCTACATACCCAGCGAACAAAGTAGCTACGAGCAGTACTTC.

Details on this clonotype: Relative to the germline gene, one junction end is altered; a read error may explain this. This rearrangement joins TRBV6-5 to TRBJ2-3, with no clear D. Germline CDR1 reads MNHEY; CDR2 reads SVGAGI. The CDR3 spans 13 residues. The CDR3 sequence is CTSNPRPADTQYF. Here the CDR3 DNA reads TGTACCAGCAACCCCCGACCCGCAGATACGCAATATTTT.

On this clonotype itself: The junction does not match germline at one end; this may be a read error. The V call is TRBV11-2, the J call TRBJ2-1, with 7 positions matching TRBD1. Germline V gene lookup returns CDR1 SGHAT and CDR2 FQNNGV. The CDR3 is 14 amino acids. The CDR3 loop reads CTSSNRGTANEPFF. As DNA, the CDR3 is TGTACCAGCAGCAACCGAGGGACAGCCAATGAGCCGTTCTTC.